Presented here are 17 T cell receptor beta chains from one specimen sequenced in a study of early T cells in non-severe SARS-CoV-2 infection. TCRdb reanalysed the 5' RACE reads using MiXCR and keeps one entry per CDR3 protein. The table lists over 25,000 distinct CDR3 sequences, 9% to 10% of them singletons. The sample comprised whole blood. These receptor sequences come from an adult who was a healthcare worker with PCR-confirmed SARS-CoV-2 infection or an uninfected control (not recorded which).

This chain uses TRBV7-8 with TRBJ2-7; TRBD1 aligns across 8 bases. The CDR3 has 14 amino acids. Germline CDR1 and CDR2: SGHVS and FQNEAQ. J lost 4 bases, V lost 5 bases, and 7 bases had no gene match. For the CDR3, the DNA is TGTGCCAGCAGCCGACAGGGGACTGAGTACGAGCAGTACTTC. Protein sequence: CASSRQGTEYEQYF.

The chain carries TRBV7-8 and TRBJ2-1; D possibly corresponds to TRBD2 (7 bases). Germline V gene data show CDR1 as SGHVS and CDR2 as FQNEAQ. The CDR3 extends over 13 amino acids. V gave up 4 bases and J gave up 10 bases, with 14 bases separating them. This CDR3 is CASSWRGGLEQFF. The CDR3 DNA reads TGTGCCAGCAGCTGGAGGGGGGGGTTGGAGCAGTTCTTC.

A few counts support this clonotype. The chain couples TRBV5-5 to TRBJ2-5, with TRBD2 matching 7 bases. Germline CDR1 is SGHKS and CDR2 is YYEKEE (reference sequence). V lost 3 bases to trimming and J lost 4 bases; unmatched junction nucleotides: 6. This CDR3 is built from 14 residues. The CDR3 spells CASSSAGDRETQYF. In DNA form, the CDR3 reads TGTGCCAGCAGCTCCGCGGGAGACAGAGAGACCCAGTACTTC.

This clonotype was observed at least ten times. V gene TRBV6-2 or TRBV6-3 combines with J gene TRBJ1-2; TRBD1 agrees at 7 bases. CDR1 and CDR2 (germline): MNHEY, SVGEGT. The V and J ends lost 5 bases and 4 bases, in that order; junction bases with no gene match: 4. The CDR3 has 13 residues. The CDR3 region has the DNA TGTGCCAGCAGTGTGACAGGGAGCTATGGCTACACCTTC. Encoded protein: CASSVTGSYGYTF.

The table lists this clonotype with many counts. The J gene is TRBJ2-5, the V gene TRBV27, with no clear D. Germline V lookup: CDR1 MNHEY, CDR2 SMNVEV (reference sequence). V gave up 5 bases and J gave up 5 bases, with 9 bases separating them. CDR3 length: 12 amino acids. CDR3: CASSDSGETQYF. In nucleotides, the CDR3 is TGTGCCAGCAGTGATTCAGGCGAGACCCAGTACTTC.

This clonotype was observed a handful of times. This sequence joins TRBV25-1 and TRBJ1-1; perhaps TRBD1 as D (5 bases). This CDR3 has 14 amino acids. Per the germline V gene, CDR1 is MGHDK and CDR2 is SYGVNS. Trimming took off 5 bases at V and 6 bases at J, with 16 bases between the two ends. CDR3 DNA sequence: TGTGCCAGCAGTCCCGGGACCTTCACACCTGAAGCTTTCTTT. Protein: CASSPGTFTPEAFF.

The chain employs TRBV6-5 and TRBJ2-1; D unresolved. Per the germline V gene, CDR1 is MNHEY and CDR2 is SVGAGI. The CDR3 sequence is 12 residues long. The V gene lost 2 bases and the J gene lost 4 bases, with 3 bases spanning the gap. CDR3 amino acids: CASSYGYNEQFF. The CDR3 nucleotides read TGTGCCAGCAGTTACGGTTACAATGAGCAGTTCTTC.

This clonotype was detected ten times or more. This rearrangement joins TRBV11-1 to TRBJ2-3; 7 bases are shared with TRBD1. Trimming at V came to 3 bases and at J to 7 bases, leaving 7 bases not matched to a gene. The germline V gene encodes CDR1 SGHAT and CDR2 FQDESV (reference sequence). The CDR3 covers 14 residues. CDR3 amino acids: CASSFQGGRNTQYF. The CDR3 bases are TGTGCCAGCAGCTTCCAAGGGGGCAGGAATACGCAGTATTTT.

Many counts were recorded for this clonotype. This sequence joins TRBV15 and TRBJ2-3; 14 bases agree with TRBD2. This CDR3 region has 18 residues. V trimming: 1 base; J trimming: 0 bases; junction bases outside the gene matches: 3. Germline V gives CDR1 LNHNV, CDR2 YYDKDF (reference sequence). The CDR3 coding sequence is TGTGCCACCAGCAGAGGACTAGCGGGGGGGCGGAGCACAGATACGCAGTATTTT. It yields the protein CATSRGLAGGRSTDTQYF.

This clonotype has a handful of counts. This rearrangement joins TRBV15 to TRBJ1-1; D gene unclear. V lost 5 bases and J lost 0, with 10 bases in between. The CDR3 consists of 14 residues. CDR1 and CDR2 (germline): LNHNV, YYDKDF (reference sequence). This CDR3 is CATSLRTVNTEAFF. The CDR3 DNA reads as TGTGCCACCAGCTTACGGACGGTGAACACTGAAGCTTTCTTT.

In its sample, this clonotype was seen a few times. The chain joins TRBV24-1 to TRBJ2-5; TRBD1 agrees at 7 bases. V shed 5 bases, J shed 4 bases, and the junction held 6 bases outside the gene matches. CDR1 is KGHDR and CDR2 is SFDVKD in the germline V gene. This CDR3 contains 14 residues. CDR3 protein: CATSGLGGGETQYF. In nucleotides, the CDR3 is TGTGCCACCAGTGGCCTAGGGGGCGGAGAGACCCAGTACTTC.

The sample holds many counts of this clonotype. J is TRBJ2-7 and V is TRBV7-8, with 7 bases fitting TRBD1. CDR1 is SGHVS and CDR2 is FQNEAQ in the germline V gene. Germline trimming cut 4 bases from V and 13 bases from J; bases unmatched to any gene: 10. There are 12 residues in the CDR3. CDR3 in amino acids: CASSSQRQGKYF. The CDR3 DNA is TGTGCCAGCAGCTCTCAGCGACAGGGAAAATACTTC.

This clonotype was counted a few times. The chain uses TRBV19 and TRBJ2-5; TRBD1 might be the D (6 bases). Trimming left V 11 bases short and J 4 bases short, with 20 bases between. The CDR3 covers 14 residues. The germline gives CDR1 LNHDA, CDR2 SQIVND (reference sequence). In nucleotides, the CDR3 is TGTGCCCGAAGGGGGACCTTAACTGGAGAGACCCAGTACTTC. This codes for CARRGTLTGETQYF.

The gene calls are TRBV18 and TRBJ2-3, with a weak D call TRBD2 (5 bases). Germline loops: CDR1 KGHSH, CDR2 LQKENI. The CDR3 covers 16 residues. Trimming removed 3 bases at V and 4 bases at J, with 17 bases between. CDR3 in DNA: TGTGCCAGCTCACCCGGGAATGCGGTAGGCGCAGATACGCAGTATTTT. The encoded protein is CASSPGNAVGADTQYF.

This clonotype is categorized as medium-sized (0.01 to 0.1%). This chain connects TRBV11-1 to TRBJ2-3, with D unresolved. This CDR3 contains 13 residues. V was shortened by 3 bases and J by 2 bases, with 6 bases between the two germline ends. The V gene's germline CDR1 is SGHAT and CDR2 FQDESV (reference sequence). The CDR3 spells CASSLDLTDTQYF. CDR3 sequence (DNA): TGTGCCAGCAGCTTGGATCTCACAGATACGCAGTATTTT.

This clonotype was recorded at least ten times. V usage is TRBV27 and J usage is TRBJ2-7; D may match TRBD1 or TRBD2 (5 bases each). Trimming took off 0 bases at V and 6 bases at J, with 15 bases between the two ends. CDR1 is MNHEY and CDR2 is SMNVEV in the germline V gene (reference sequence). This CDR3 region has 15 residues. Here the CDR3 DNA reads TGTGCCAGCAGTTTATCGGTAAATGGGGGTGTCGAGCAGTACTTC. Amino acid sequence: CASSLSVNGGVEQYF.

The chain uses TRBV7-8 and TRBJ2-1, with a possible D match to TRBD1 (5 bases). CDR1 and CDR2 from the germline V gene are SGHVS and FQNEAQ. The V end lost 0 bases, the J end lost 9 bases, and 9 bases lay between the germline ends. The CDR3 contains 13 residues. CDR3: CASSLAAQGEQFF. DNA of the CDR3: TGTGCCAGCAGCTTAGCGGCCCAGGGTGAGCAGTTCTTC.